Presented here are 2 T cell receptor beta chains from one specimen sequenced in a study of blood T cell repertoires in COVID-19. Produced via immunoSEQ multiplex PCR; TCRdb's table is partial and in-frame only. Here the sample spans about 300,000 clones, approximately 90% being singletons. Sequencing was carried out using PBMCs or T cells enriched from blood (not recorded which). The source of these receptors is a man under 40 who had recovered from COVID-19.

The chain uses TRBV7-6 and TRBJ1-3; possibly TRBD1 for D (5 bases). The germline gives CDR1 SGHVS, CDR2 FNYEAQ. V was pared by 5 bases and J by 2 bases, with 10 bases between. The CDR3 covers 14 residues. The CDR3 loop reads CASSQGLTGNTIYF. The CDR3 nucleotides read TGTGCCAGCAGCCAGGGTCTCACTGGAAACACCATATATTTT.

The chain carries TRBV27 and TRBJ2-3; 13 nucleotides match TRBD2. The ends lost 5 bases at V and 6 bases at J; junction bases unmatched: 11. The CDR3 loop spans 17 amino acids. Germline values: CDR1 MNHEY, CDR2 SMNVEV (reference sequence). CDR3 amino acids: CASSPMGLAGPGDTQYF. The CDR3 DNA sequence: TGTGCCAGCAGTCCGATGGGACTAGCGGGACCGGGCGATACGCAGTATTTT.